Listed below are T cell receptor beta chains from one sample, sequenced in a study of blood T cell repertoires in COVID-19. This table comes from immunoSEQ multiplex PCR, and its TCRdb copy is limited to in-frame clones, with some not included. The sample has a few hundred thousand clones; over 75% are singletons. Sequences were obtained from peripheral blood. The receptors stem from a human donor with COVID-19, enrolled during active disease. The donor label of this sample is uncertain. Both conserved end residues are part of each CDR3. The order of the fields is J gene, clone size, V gene, D gene, CDR3 protein, CDR3 DNA. A D gene is named only where the DNA matches it firmly. Clone size is given for some rows only: seen once, a few or many times, or a class if the clone is expanded.

J: TRBJ1-4
size: -
V: TRBV9
D: TRBD1
CDR3: CASSAGDRGLVGEKLFF
DNA: TGTGCCAGCAGCGCCGGGGACAGGGGGCTAGTTGGGGAAAAACTGTTTTTT

J: TRBJ2-7
size: -
V: TRBV7-2
D: -
CDR3: CASSGQSGAHDEQYF
DNA: TGTGCCAGCAGCGGACAGTCAGGGGCGCACGACGAGCAGTACTTC

J: TRBJ1-2
size: -
V: TRBV5-4
D: -
CDR3: CASSSPLRTALSYGYTF
DNA: TGTGCCAGCAGCTCTCCCCTGCGGACAGCCCTTAGCTATGGCTACACCTTC

J: TRBJ2-1
size: few
V: TRBV30
D: -
CDR3: CAWSVGHYNEQFF
DNA: TGTGCCTGGAGTGTAGGACACTACAATGAGCAGTTCTTC

J: TRBJ2-1
size: -
V: TRBV28
D: -
CDR3: CASSSSDEQFF
DNA: TGTGCCAGCAGTTCCTCGGATGAGCAGTTCTTC

J: TRBJ1-2
size: once
V: TRBV27
D: -
CDR3: CASSPTGPGNGYTF
DNA: TGTGCCAGCAGTCCGACAGGACCTGGGAATGGCTACACCTTC

J: TRBJ1-1
size: few
V: TRBV30
D: -
CDR3: CACERNTEAFF
DNA: TGTGCCTGCGAGAGGAACACTGAAGCTTTCTTT

J: TRBJ1-4
size: -
V: TRBV2
D: -
CDR3: CASSRGRANEKLFF
DNA: TGTGCCAGCAGTCGAGGGAGGGCTAATGAAAAACTGTTTTTT

J: TRBJ1-4
size: -
V: TRBV5-1
D: -
CDR3: CASRQSNEKLFF
DNA: TGCGCCAGCAGACAGAGTAATGAAAAACTGTTTTTT

J: TRBJ1-1
size: -
V: TRBV12-3/TRBV12-4
D: -
CDR3: CASSPSTIAEAFF
DNA: TGTGCCAGCAGTCCGAGTACGATCGCTGAAGCTTTCTTT

J: TRBJ1-1
size: few
V: TRBV7-2
D: -
CDR3: CASSPPPVNTEAFF
DNA: TGTGCCAGCAGCCCACCCCCGGTGAACACTGAAGCTTTCTTT

J: TRBJ1-1
size: -
V: TRBV5-1
D: TRBD1
CDR3: CASSPWDSRANTEAFF
DNA: TGCGCCAGCAGCCCCTGGGACAGTAGGGCGAACACTGAAGCTTTCTTT

J: TRBJ2-5
size: -
V: TRBV9
D: TRBD2
CDR3: CASSVGLLAGSQETQYF
DNA: TGTGCCAGCAGCGTAGGGCTGCTAGCGGGCTCCCAAGAGACCCAGTACTTC

J: TRBJ2-5
size: -
V: TRBV6-5
D: -
CDR3: CASSYSQGETQYF
DNA: TGTGCCAGCAGTTACTCCCAGGGGGAGACCCAGTACTTC

J: TRBJ2-1
size: few
V: TRBV20-1
D: -
CDR3: CSAREWSEQFF
DNA: TGCAGTGCTAGGGAGTGGAGTGAGCAGTTCTTC

J: TRBJ1-4
size: -
V: TRBV30
D: -
CDR3: CAWSGIQNEKLFF
DNA: TGTGCCTGGTCAGGTATCCAGAATGAAAAACTGTTTTTT

J: TRBJ2-3
size: -
V: TRBV2
D: TRBD2
CDR3: CASRAGGAPPTDTQYF
DNA: TGTGCCAGCAGAGCCGGGGGGGCTCCTCCAACAGATACGCAGTATTTT

J: TRBJ2-7
size: -
V: TRBV9
D: TRBD2
CDR3: CASSVELAETTYEQYF
DNA: TGTGCCAGCAGCGTAGAACTAGCGGAGACCACCTACGAGCAGTACTTC

J: TRBJ2-3
size: -
V: TRBV20-1
D: -
CDR3: CSASRGGVWRTDTQYF
DNA: TGCAGTGCTAGTCGGGGCGGGGTATGGAGAACAGATACGCAGTATTTT

J: TRBJ2-5
size: -
V: TRBV5-5
D: TRBD1
CDR3: CASSHPTGGSETQYF
DNA: TGTGCCAGCAGCCACCCGACAGGGGGCTCAGAGACCCAGTACTTC

J: TRBJ2-1
size: -
V: TRBV27
D: TRBD2
CDR3: CASSLYGITSGIENEQFF
DNA: TGTGCCAGCAGTTTATACGGCATTACTAGCGGGATAGAGAATGAGCAGTTCTTC

J: TRBJ1-6
size: -
V: TRBV5-1
D: -
CDR3: CASSLGGMGNSPLHF
DNA: TGCGCCAGCAGCTTAGGGGGAATGGGTAATTCACCCCTCCACTTT

J: TRBJ2-3
size: -
V: TRBV21-1
D: -
CDR3: CASSKEGGKPSTDTQYF
DNA: TGTGCCAGCAGCAAAGAAGGAGGGAAACCTAGCACAGATACGCAGTATTTT

J: TRBJ2-7
size: once
V: TRBV15
D: TRBD2
CDR3: CATSRVRTSWYEQYF
DNA: TGTGCCACCAGCAGAGTTCGGACTAGCTGGTACGAGCAGTACTTC

J: TRBJ1-2
size: -
V: TRBV27
D: -
CDR3: CASSLSGYGYTF
DNA: TGTGCCAGCAGTTTATCCGGGTATGGCTACACCTTC

J: TRBJ2-7
size: -
V: TRBV19
D: TRBD2
CDR3: CASTSGTTYEQYF
DNA: TGTGCCAGTACCTCCGGGACTACCTACGAGCAGTACTTC

J: TRBJ1-6
size: -
V: TRBV28
D: TRBD1
CDR3: CASSLDRVSSPLHF
DNA: TGTGCCAGCAGTTTAGACAGGGTTAGCTCACCCCTCCACTTT